This T cell receptor beta chain was recovered during a study of blood T cell repertoires in COVID-19 (dated by TCRdb to between 2020 and 2021). For the wider study: The collaborator samples originated in the United States, Italy and Spain and spanned the acute and convalescent phases of COVID-19. The material from the prospective study consisted of cDNA or gDNA derived from T cells, B-cell-depleted T cells, or PBMCs. A de-identified subject ID, COVID-19 status, age in years and sex were almost always included in the sample metadata. The repertoires were released in a freely available public database meant as a resource for research on the immune response to SARS-CoV-2. Deeply sampled blood TCRbeta repertoires from subjects exposed to, actively infected with, or recovered from COVID-19 were included in the dataset. The samples were drawn from the first 160 participants of the ongoing ImmuneRACE study and from over a thousand subjects provided by 6 global collaborators. Where HLA class I and class II types were available, the types were taken from metadata supplied by the sample provider, not from assay-based typing. Study-wide conclusions, independent of this receptor: How much clinical and demographic metadata was included differed by source and by participant, and the metadata was provided uncurated.

Worth noting for this clone: The antigen it binds to is not known. One base away there is no much larger clone; base qualities are not given.

Whole blood was collected in K2EDTA tubes by collaborating institutions according to the institutions' own protocols. For TCRbeta analysis, collaborators shipped samples in one of three forms: frozen whole blood, isolated PBMCs, or DNA extracted from either of those sample types. The immunoSEQ Assay, a bias-controlled multiplex PCR, was used to amplify TCRbeta CDR3 regions from genomic DNA. As for how the authors treated the data: Within the assay, amplification of reference gene primers was used to estimate how many nucleated cells each sample contained. Sequence reads were collapsed and filtered to measure the absolute abundance of every unique TCRbeta CDR3 rearrangement. For each sample, productive Simpson clonality was calculated by taking the square root of Simpson's diversity index across productive rearrangements. TCRdb holds this immuneACCESS table with in-frame rearrangements only. Some clones are missing; in checked studies, unresolved V genes explain under half, and the rest has no known cause. The V and J calls and clone size were taken over from that table, and D and trimming were inferred from the DNA. This sample is represented by roughly 250,000 clones; around 88% of them were singletons. The leading ten clones occupy 0.7% to 0.9% of the sample.

The germline V gene specifies MGHRA as CDR1 and YSYEKL as CDR2. From the cysteine through the phenylalanine, the CDR3 covers 15 amino acids. CDR3 DNA is the only sequence kept; it has 45 bases, read in frame from the first base. Between the V and J ends, shortened by 6 bases and 3 bases respectively, the junction contains 15 bases. The material sequenced was peripheral blood. The rearranged chain carries TRBV4-1 and TRBJ1-5; TRBD1 could be the D gene, as 6 bases match. The TCR originated in a man between 25 and 39 years old with acute or convalescent COVID-19. In nucleotide form, the sequence is TGCGCCAGCAGGCGGTGGGAGGGGGTCAATCAGCCCCAGCATTTT. It translates to CASRRWEGVNQPQHF.